A single sample gave rise to the 27 T cell receptor beta chains below, sequenced in a study of human T cells and chemical hapten exposure. The time point denotes: healthy volunteer bleed at 2 weeks. Unfractionated whole blood served as the source for total RNA extraction. TCRdb re-derived calls from the RACE reads in MiXCR, one entry per CDR3 protein. The profile shows around 130,000 distinct CDR3 sequences, approximately 9.5% of them singletons. The sequencing sample was made of whole blood. Every receptor here comes from a male donor in good health. Some clones in this sample may be carry-over from other donors' samples.

The chain combines TRBV5-5 with TRBJ1-1; D unresolved. The germline gives CDR1 SGHKS, CDR2 YYEKEE (reference sequence). This CDR3 is built from 11 residues. Trimming removed 2 bases from V and 5 bases from J, with 4 bases in between. The CDR3: CASSFATEAFF. In nucleotides, the CDR3 is TGTGCCAGCAGCTTTGCTACTGAAGCTTTCTTT. Full variable domain (rest looked up from reference TRBV5-5 and TRBJ1-1): DAGVTQSPTHLIKTRGQQVTLRCSPISGHKSVSWYQQVLGQGPQFIFQYYEKEERGRGNFPDRFSARQFPNYSSELNVNALLLGDSALYLCASSFATEAFFGQGTRLTVV.

This clonotype was counted between two and nine times. This chain links TRBV5-4 with TRBJ2-1; D is perhaps TRBD2 (5 bases). The CDR3 sequence is 14 residues long. Germline assignment: CDR1 SGHNT and CDR2 YYREEE (reference sequence). The V end was cut by 4 bases, the J end by 7 bases, with 15 bases between. Written as DNA, the CDR3 is TGTGCCAGCAGCCCCGGCCCCCCGGGGAATGAGCAGTTCTTC. Its protein is CASSPGPPGNEQFF.

There are a few counts of this clonotype. The rearrangement uses TRBV10-3 and TRBJ1-3; D unresolved. This CDR3 has 13 residues. Germline CDR1 reads ENHRY; CDR2 reads SYGVKD. V lost 4 bases and J 3 bases, leaving 7 bases between the germline ends. CDR3 nucleotides: TGTGCCATCAGTGGCCCGATTGGAAACACCATATATTTT. Protein: CAISGPIGNTIYF.

Only a few counts were recorded for this clonotype. The chain recombines TRBV6-6 with TRBJ2-5; 8 nucleotides match TRBD1. Germline CDR1 MNHNY, CDR2 SVGAGI (reference sequence). The CDR3 loop spans 14 amino acids. With V trimmed by 2 bases and J by 4 bases, 3 bases remained unmatched. The CDR3, as DNA: TGTGCCAGCAGTTACGACAGGGGAGGAGAGACCCAGTACTTC. Translation: CASSYDRGGETQYF.

In this sample, this clonotype turned up a few times. The V gene is TRBV19, the J gene TRBJ2-7; tentatively, D is TRBD1 (6 bases). Germline V lookup: CDR1 LNHDA, CDR2 SQIVND (reference sequence). CDR3 length equals 14 residues. The V and J ends lost 3 bases and 1 base respectively, with 10 bases between them. In nucleotides, the CDR3 is TGTGCCAGTAGTATCACCAGGGGATCCTACGAGCAGTACTTC. This sequence encodes CASSITRGSYEQYF.

At least ten counts were recorded for this clonotype. This sequence joins TRBV7-9 and TRBJ1-1; 7 bases fit TRBD1. Germline V CDR1 and CDR2: SEHNR, FQNEAQ (reference sequence). The J segment lost 6 bases and the V segment lost 6 bases, leaving 4 bases of the junction unmatched. The CDR3 is made up of 12 amino acids. For the CDR3, the DNA is TGTGCCAGCAGGTGGGACAGATCTGAAGCTTTCTTT. Amino acid sequence: CASRWDRSEAFF. Full variable domain (rest looked up from reference TRBV7-9 and TRBJ1-1): DTGVSQNPRHKITKRGQNVTFRCDPISEHNRLYWYRQTLGQGPEFLTYFQNEAQLEKSRLLSDRFSAERPKGSFSTLEIQRTEQGDSAMYLCASRWDRSEAFFGQGTRLTVV.

This chain uses TRBV3-1 with TRBJ2-3, with a possible D match to TRBD2 (6 bases). Per the germline V gene, CDR1 is LGHDT and CDR2 is YNNKEL (reference sequence). This CDR3 comprises 18 residues. V was trimmed by 0 bases and J by 2 bases, leaving 18 bases between them. CDR3 DNA sequence: TGTGCCAGCAGCCAAGATTGGCCCGGGGGAACTTACACAGATACGCAGTATTTT. As protein: CASSQDWPGGTYTDTQYF.

This clonotype showed up just a few times. This chain connects TRBV20-1 to TRBJ2-3; 10 positions agree with TRBD2. CDR3 length: 15 amino acids. Trimming took 3 bases from V and 5 from J; bases not matched to a gene: 8. Germline assignment: CDR1 DFQATT and CDR2 SNEGSKA (reference sequence). CDR3 bases: TGCAGTGCTAGGCCTAGCGGGAGCGCCGGAGATACGCAGTATTTT. This codes for CSARPSGSAGDTQYF.

V gene TRBV4-3 combines with J gene TRBJ1-6; the D gene is possibly TRBD1 (5 bases). With 0 bases removed from V and 12 bases from J, the gap between germline ends came to 12 bases. There are 14 residues in the CDR3. Germline values: CDR1 LGHNA, CDR2 YSLEER. CDR3 DNA: TGCGCCAGCAGCCAAGATGGTCCGGGGGAACCCCTCCACTTT. Amino acids: CASSQDGPGEPLHF.

This clonotype was found a few times. V and J are TRBV3-1 and TRBJ2-7; 8 bases map to TRBD2. This CDR3 spans 16 amino acids. Germline CDR1 and CDR2: LGHDT and YNNKEL (reference sequence). After removal of 2 bases from V and 2 bases from J, the junction contained 8 bases not matched to a gene. Here the CDR3 DNA reads TGTGCCAGCAGCCAAAGTCTAATAGCGGGGACCTACGAGCAGTACTTC. Protein sequence: CASSQSLIAGTYEQYF.

V usage is TRBV2 and J usage is TRBJ2-3, with D perhaps TRBD1 or TRBD2 (5 bases each). V lost 6 bases and J lost 0, with 13 bases in between. This CDR3 comprises 15 residues. Germline V lookup: CDR1 SNHLY, CDR2 FYNNEI. CDR3 DNA sequence: TGTGCCAGCAGCAACCGGGACCGTAGCACAGATACGCAGTATTTT. As protein: CASSNRDRSTDTQYF.

The rearrangement links TRBV11-1 to TRBJ2-2, with D hard to call. From germline, CDR1 is SGHAT and CDR2 FQDESV (reference sequence). Trimming stripped 1 base from V and 7 bases from J, with 7 bases between. This CDR3 region has 13 residues. CDR3 amino acids: CASSLDVDGELFF. CDR3 coding DNA: TGTGCCAGCAGCTTAGATGTGGACGGGGAGCTGTTTTTT.

The table lists this clonotype with many counts. The V and J genes are TRBV7-2 and TRBJ2-7; TRBD1 matches at 10 bases. V gave up 0 bases and J gave up 4 bases; unmatched junction bases: 3. Germline CDR1 SGHTA, CDR2 FQGNSA. The CDR3 is made up of 15 amino acids. CDR3 protein: CASSLARDRGYEQYF. In DNA form, the CDR3 reads TGTGCCAGCAGCTTAGCCCGGGACAGGGGATACGAGCAGTACTTC.

This clonotype was recorded at least ten times. V and J are TRBV12-3 or TRBV12-4 and TRBJ2-1; TRBD2 matches 12 bases. J was trimmed by 0 bases and V by 5 bases; bases with no gene match: 8. This CDR3 has 18 amino acids. CDR3: CASSPPTSGSYSYNEQFF. The CDR3 DNA is TGTGCCAGCAGTCCGCCGACTAGCGGGAGTTACTCCTACAATGAGCAGTTCTTC.

This clonotype was counted only a few times. The CDR3 DNA is TGCGCCAGCAGCTTGATTCAGGTTAGCATGAACACTGAAGCTTTCTTT. This encodes CASSLIQVSMNTEAFF. This sequence joins TRBV5-1 and TRBJ1-1, with D unresolved. Per germline, CDR1 SGHRS and CDR2 YFSETQ. V was shortened by 1 base and J by 0 bases, with 13 bases between the two germline ends. This CDR3 spans 16 amino acids.

This clonotype was observed at least ten times. V gene TRBV29-1 combines with J gene TRBJ1-1, with 7 bases aligning to TRBD1. Germline V gene data show CDR1 as SQVTM and CDR2 as ANQGSEA. This CDR3 is 13 amino acids long. The V gene end was trimmed by 7 bases and the J gene end by 1 base; junction bases not matched to a gene: 6. The CDR3 nucleotides read TGCAGCGGTACGAGACAGGGGAACACTGAAGCTTTCTTT. Translated, it gives CSGTRQGNTEAFF.

The rearrangement uses TRBV7-9 and TRBJ2-5; the D is unclear. CDR1 and CDR2 (germline): SEHNR, FQNEAQ (reference sequence). This CDR3 spans 12 amino acids. V shed 6 bases and J shed 5 bases, with 10 bases lying between them. For the CDR3, the DNA is TGTGCCAGCAGTCTCCTTTTGGAGACCCAGTACTTC. Translating gives CASSLLLETQYF.

This clonotype was recorded at least ten times. The V and J genes are TRBV9 and TRBJ2-3, with TRBD2 as a possible D gene (5 bases). V was pared by 0 bases and J by 3 bases, with 14 bases between. The CDR3 consists of 16 residues. Germline V gives CDR1 SGDLS, CDR2 YYNGEE. CDR3 in amino acids: CASSVAPDGVTDTQYF. In DNA, the CDR3 is TGTGCCAGCAGCGTAGCCCCTGACGGGGTTACAGATACGCAGTATTTT.

V gene TRBV7-2 combines with J gene TRBJ1-5, with TRBD1 as a possible D gene (5 bases). Germline lookup yields CDR1 SGHTA and CDR2 FQGNSA. Trimming shortened V by 0 bases and J by 7 bases, and 7 bases separated the two germline ends. The CDR3 loop spans 13 amino acids. The CDR3 spells CASSLAREQPQHF. Here the CDR3 DNA reads TGTGCCAGCAGCTTAGCCAGGGAACAGCCCCAGCATTTT.

This clonotype was picked up a small number of times. This chain uses TRBV7-9 with TRBJ2-2; D may be TRBD2 (6 bases). There are 14 residues in the CDR3. Germline V lookup: CDR1 SEHNR, CDR2 FQNEAQ (reference sequence). The V end was cut by 5 bases, the J end by 6 bases, with 13 bases between. CDR3 coding DNA: TGTGCCAGCAGCCGCGGCGGAGGGCCCGGGGAGCTGTTTTTT. As protein: CASSRGGGPGELFF.

The V call is TRBV20-1, the J call TRBJ2-1; D call uncertain. The V end was cut by 3 bases, the J end by 0 bases, with 18 bases between. This CDR3 contains 17 residues. CDR1 is DFQATT, CDR2 SNEGSKA, per germline (reference sequence). The CDR3 DNA sequence: TGCAGTGCTAGCGACTTAATTAGTTTGAGCTCCTACAATGAGCAGTTCTTC. It yields the protein CSASDLISLSSYNEQFF.

This rearrangement joins TRBV24-1 to TRBJ1-1; D is unresolved. Germline-derived CDR1 and CDR2 are KGHDR and SFDVKD. This CDR3 has 13 amino acids. V gave up 7 bases and J gave up 4 bases, with 12 bases separating them. DNA for the CDR3: TGTGCCACCAGGGATGGTTGGTCCACTGAAGCTTTCTTT. This encodes CATRDGWSTEAFF.

This clonotype showed up just a few times. The chain has TRBV27 and TRBJ2-3; D may correspond to TRBD1 or TRBD2 (5 bases each). This CDR3 region has 14 residues. Germline CDR1 reads MNHEY; CDR2 reads SMNVEV (reference sequence). The V gene lost 2 bases and the J gene lost 5 bases, with 11 bases spanning the gap. The CDR3 region is CASSLGTAGDTQYF. CDR3 in DNA: TGTGCCAGCAGTTTAGGGACGGCAGGAGATACGCAGTATTTT.

In its sample, this clonotype was seen many times. The chain recombines TRBV15 with TRBJ2-7, with D perhaps TRBD2 (5 bases). In germline, CDR1 is LNHNV, CDR2 YYDKDF (reference sequence). V was clipped by 0 bases and J by 3 bases, with 9 bases between them. This CDR3 contains 14 residues. CDR3 coding DNA: TGTGCCACCAGCAGAGAAACGGGGAACTACGAGCAGTACTTC. Translating gives CATSRETGNYEQYF.

This chain connects TRBV29-1 to TRBJ2-1; 9 bases fit TRBD2. The V segment lost 7 bases and the J segment 7 bases; nucleotides outside the gene matches: 14. Per the germline V gene, CDR1 is SQVTM and CDR2 is ANQGSEA. The CDR3 sequence is 15 residues long. CDR3 protein: CSGLKWASGANEQFF. The CDR3, as DNA: TGCAGCGGTCTGAAGTGGGCTAGCGGGGCGAATGAGCAGTTCTTC.

This clonotype has just a few counts. V and J are TRBV2 and TRBJ2-1; D not certain. V lost 3 bases and J lost 5, with 8 bases in between. Germline CDR1 is SNHLY and CDR2 is FYNNEI. CDR3 length: 13 amino acids. The CDR3 coding sequence is TGTGCCAGCAGTGACAACTACAACAATGAGCAGTTCTTC. Protein: CASSDNYNNEQFF.

The sample holds a few counts of this clonotype. This chain links TRBV5-6 with TRBJ2-1, with TRBD2 identical over 10 bases. V was pared by 2 bases and J by 9 bases, with 11 bases of the junction left unmatched. CDR3 size: 16 residues. Per the germline V gene, CDR1 is SGHDT and CDR2 is YYEEEE. The CDR3 here is CASSFRSGGAAGEQFF. The CDR3 nucleotides read TGTGCCAGCAGCTTTCGGAGCGGGGGGGCGGCGGGTGAGCAGTTCTTC.